This T cell receptor beta chain emerged from a study of blood T cell repertoires in COVID-19. Study details: The cDNA or gDNA used as material had been derived from T cells, B-cell-depleted T cells, or PBMCs.

Trimming took 6 bases from V and 5 from J; bases not matched to a gene: 4. This CDR3 is built from 13 residues. Germline V lookup: CDR1 LNHDA, CDR2 SQIVND (reference sequence). Participants were placed into cohorts based on the clinical history they reported. Data came from immunoSEQ multiplex PCR; TCRdb stores just in-frame clones and leaves some out. This table holds 150,000 to 200,000 clones, 75% to 90% found once. Sequencing was done on a sample of PBMCs or T cells enriched from blood (not recorded which). The chain uses TRBV19 and TRBJ1-1, with 9 bases identical to TRBD1. This receptor was taken from a man between 65 and 80 years old who had been exposed to COVID-19. Written as DNA, the CDR3 is TGTGCCAGTAGGGACAGGGGACGGACTGAAGCTTTCTTT. Translation: CASRDRGRTEAFF.